Sequencing of this TCR beta chain was carried out in a study of cytomegalovirus exposure and HLA in healthy donors. Study-wide findings and caveats: Later analysis found that TCR beta chains associated with HLA were more clonally expanded than other, equally common chains. Later on, an analysis found that several of the most significant clusters appeared to be linked to common viral pathogens, which included parvovirus B19. Sequence variants that were highly shared formed a cluster that was likely a sequencing artifact.

CDR3 size: 14 residues. The germline CDR1 and CDR2 sequences are MNHEY and SVGAGI. V trimming: 6 bases; J trimming: 6 bases; junction bases outside the gene matches: 11. The primer mix had 60 Vbeta and 13 Jbeta primers. Profiling relied on immunoSEQ multiplex PCR, and the TCRdb table lists in-frame clones only, not all of them. There are 100,000 to 120,000 clones in the sample; less than 85% occur only once, and around 15% lies in the top ten. A word on this clone: The antigen is not known.

The sequenced material came from PBMCs. The TCR sequence derives from a man aged 25 to 40 in good health and CMV-seropositive. J is TRBJ2-7 and V is TRBV6-5; 7 positions agree with TRBD1. CDR3 coding DNA: TGTGCCAGCAGCTACAACACAGGGGCCCTCGAGCAGTACTTC. This sequence encodes CASSYNTGALEQYF.